The source of this T cell receptor beta chain is a study of CD8 T cells in ankylosing spondylitis. There are a few counts of this clonotype. The antigen is undetermined. CDR3 length equals 15 residues. The trim removed 9 bases at V and 5 bases at J, leaving 13 bases unmatched. Germline values: CDR1 MNHEY, CDR2 SMNVEV (reference sequence). Each TCR beta library was made by quantitative 5'-RACE that incorporated molecular barcodes. TCRdb called the 5' RACE reads again in MiXCR, with one record for every CDR3 protein. The sample has just under 550,000 distinct CDR3 sequences; roughly 13% are singletons. Broader study findings: A TCR beta motif of eight highly homologous variants appeared characteristic of ankylosing spondylitis blood. Some of these motif variants have turned up before, in reports on reactive arthritis synovial fluid and blood. Disease-linked clones, CD8+, were relatively rare in peripheral blood. Clones linked to disease were reported to show significant enrichment in matched ankylosing spondylitis synovial fluid.

The receptor was derived from a male donor with ankylosing spondylitis. The chain combines TRBV27 with TRBJ2-1; TRBD2 matches at 7 bases. Sample: blood, either unsorted or a sorted T cell fraction (not recorded which). Here the CDR3 DNA reads TGTGCCAGTGGTACCGGACTAGGGTCAGACAATGAGCAGTTCTTC. The encoded protein is CASGTGLGSDNEQFF.